This is a list of T cell receptor beta chains from one sample in a study of cytomegalovirus exposure and HLA in healthy donors. The table came from immunoSEQ multiplex PCR; TCRdb's copy has only in-frame clones and leaves some out. This repertoire shows over 150,000 clones, roughly 65% found once; its top ten account for 4% to 5.5%. The sample was PBMCs. The origin of the receptors is a woman in her late teens or twenties in good health and CMV-seropositive. CDR3s include the opening cysteine and the closing phenylalanine or tryptophan. A D gene is named only where the DNA matches it firmly. The size entry is marked missing in some rows and otherwise reads once, few, many or a size class.

V,J,D,size,DNA,CDR3
TRBV14,TRBJ2-1,.,.,TGTGCCAGCAGCCAAGCCCTAAGCTCCTACAATGAGCAGTTCTTC,CASSQALSSYNEQFF
TRBV19,TRBJ2-7,TRBD1,.,TGTGCCAGTAGTACGGGACAGACCTACGAGCAGTACTTC,CASSTGQTYEQYF
TRBV28,TRBJ2-3,TRBD2,.,TGTGCCAGCAGTTCTCATCCCCGACTAGCGGGGGGGGATACGCAGTATTTT,CASSSHPRLAGGDTQYF
TRBV6-5,TRBJ2-1,TRBD1,once,TGTGCCAGCAGTTTATACTATCGGCAGGGGGACAATGAGCAGTTCTTC,CASSLYYRQGDNEQFF
TRBV29-1,TRBJ2-3,.,.,TGCAGCGTTGCCCTCGGGTCTAGCACAGATACGCAGTATTTT,CSVALGSSTDTQYF
TRBV27,TRBJ2-5,TRBD1,.,TGTGCCAGCAGCTACACAGGGGGCGATTTGGGGGAGACCCAGTACTTC,CASSYTGGDLGETQYF
TRBV11-2,TRBJ2-5,.,.,TGTGCCAGCAGCTTTGGAGGGTACCAAGAGACCCAGTACTTC,CASSFGGYQETQYF
TRBV29-1,TRBJ1-2,.,.,TGCAGCGTTGGGGTTGGGCAGGGCGCTTATGGCTACACCTTC,CSVGVGQGAYGYTF
TRBV5-1,TRBJ1-5,.,.,TGCGCCAGCAGCCTAGCGGGGCCCAATCAGCCCCAGCATTTT,CASSLAGPNQPQHF
TRBV29-1,TRBJ2-2,.,.,TGCAGCGTTAGAGCCCCAACGAACACCGGGGGGCTGTTTTTT,CSVRAPTNTGGLFF
TRBV16,TRBJ1-1,.,.,TGTGCCAGCAGCCAATTTAGTTCAGGGCGGAACACTGAAGCTTTCTTT,CASSQFSSGRNTEAFF
TRBV28,TRBJ2-7,.,once,TGTGCCAGTAAGGACAGCTACGAGCAGTACTTC,CASKDSYEQYF
TRBV5-6,TRBJ2-1,.,.,TGTGCCAGCAGCCGTATGCGGGCCACATACTACAATGAGCAGTTCTTC,CASSRMRATYYNEQFF
TRBV11-1,TRBJ2-3,.,.,TGTGCCAGCAGCTTGATGGACAGCGGAACAGATACGCAGTATTTT,CASSLMDSGTDTQYF
TRBV18,TRBJ2-5,TRBD2,.,TGTGCCAGCTCACCAGGAGGAGCCGGGAGGTGGGAGACCCAGTACTTC,CASSPGGAGRWETQYF
TRBV18,TRBJ1-1,.,.,TGTGCCAGCTCACCACTGACGGATGGACAGAACACTGAAGCTTTCTTT,CASSPLTDGQNTEAFF
TRBV5-8,TRBJ2-6,.,few,TGTGCCAGCACCCTTGTCGGCTCTGGGGCCAACGTCCTGACTTTC,CASTLVGSGANVLTF
TRBV27,TRBJ2-7,.,.,TGTGCCAGCAGTTTTCTACAGCCGGGGACTGGGGCTTACGAGCAGTACTTC,CASSFLQPGTGAYEQYF
TRBV2,TRBJ2-5,.,once,TGTGCCAGCAGTGAGGGTTCGGGAGAGACCCAGTACTTC,CASSEGSGETQYF
TRBV27,TRBJ1-2,.,.,TGTGCCAGCAGACTCACCTATGGCTACACCTTC,CASRLTYGYTF
TRBV7-3,TRBJ2-1,.,few,TGTGCCAGCAGCTTAAGAATTGGAGGGCCGAACGGTGAGCAGTTCTTC,CASSLRIGGPNGEQFF
TRBV19,TRBJ1-1,.,few,TGTGCCAGTATAAGGGAGAGGGTTTTCTTT,CASIRERVFF
TRBV9,TRBJ2-3,.,once,TGTGCCAGCAGCGTCGCTAGCCCAGATACGCAGTATTTT,CASSVASPDTQYF
TRBV28,TRBJ1-2,.,.,TGTGCCAGCAGTTTTGCTGGAGCCTTTAACTATGGCTACACCTTC,CASSFAGAFNYGYTF
TRBV19,TRBJ1-1,.,.,TGTGCCAGTAGTATAACCAGCAGGGGAACTGAAGCTTTCTTT,CASSITSRGTEAFF
TRBV7-6,TRBJ2-7,TRBD1,few,TGTGCCAGCAGCTCCGGGACAGGGGGCTACGAGCAGTACTTC,CASSSGTGGYEQYF
TRBV20-1,TRBJ1-2,.,once,TGCAGTGCTAGGCGAAACTATGGCTACACCTTC,CSARRNYGYTF
TRBV7-3,TRBJ2-3,TRBD1,.,TGTGCCAGCAGCCGACAGGGGGCCGAAGATACGCAGTATTTT,CASSRQGAEDTQYF
TRBV29-1,TRBJ2-3,TRBD1,few,TGCAGCGTTGGGTCAGGGGGCGCTGCCGATACGCAGTATTTT,CSVGSGGAADTQYF
TRBV30,TRBJ1-6,.,.,TGTGCCTGGAGCCCCATCACAGTCACCTATAATTCACCCCTCCACTTT,CAWSPITVTYNSPLHF
TRBV5-4,TRBJ2-5,.,.,TGTGCCAGCAGCTCGCGAGCGGAGACCCAGTACTTC,CASSSRAETQYF
TRBV2,TRBJ2-5,.,few,TGTGCCAGCAGTGTCAGTCACAGCCAAGAGACCCAGTACTTC,CASSVSHSQETQYF
TRBV30,TRBJ2-7,.,once,TGTGCCTGGAGTGAAGTCCACGAGCAGTACTTC,CAWSEVHEQYF
TRBV10-2,TRBJ1-1,.,.,TGCGCCAGCAGTGGAAATCTACGGGGCACTGAAGCTTTCTTT,CASSGNLRGTEAFF
TRBV30,TRBJ2-3,.,.,TGTGCCTGGAGTATCGACGGGGGGCGGGCAGATACGCAGTATTTT,CAWSIDGGRADTQYF
TRBV7-2,TRBJ1-4,.,few,TGTGCCAGCAGCTTATCTCGGCGGGGTAATGAAAAACTGTTTTTT,CASSLSRRGNEKLFF
TRBV6-5,TRBJ2-2,.,.,TGTGCCAGCAGTTACGGCAGGGACTACACCGGGGAGCTGTTTTTT,CASSYGRDYTGELFF
TRBV18,TRBJ2-1,.,.,TGTGCCAGCTCACCTCAGGGCTCCAACCCTCTCAATGAGCAGTTCTTC,CASSPQGSNPLNEQFF
TRBV5-1,TRBJ1-2,.,.,TGCGCCAGCAGCTACAGGGACTATGGCTACACCTTC,CASSYRDYGYTF
TRBV15,TRBJ2-2,TRBD1,.,TGTGCCGCCAGCAGAGATCTGGAGACAGGGTATCCCGGGGAGCTGTTTTTT,CAASRDLETGYPGELFF
TRBV2,TRBJ2-7,.,.,TGTGCCAGCAGTGAAAGGGCTGGGAGAGCCAACTACGAGCAGTACTTC,CASSERAGRANYEQYF
TRBV5-1,TRBJ1-1,.,.,TGCGCCAGCAGGGGCCAGGTGAACACTGAAGCTTTCTTT,CASRGQVNTEAFF
TRBV13,TRBJ2-3,TRBD2,.,TGTGCCAGCAGCTTCGGGGGGACAGATACGCAGTATTTT,CASSFGGTDTQYF
TRBV11-2,TRBJ1-4,.,.,TGTGCCAGCAGCTTAGATTGGGCGCGATCTAATGAAAAACTGTTTTTT,CASSLDWARSNEKLFF
TRBV9,TRBJ2-3,.,.,TGTGCCAGCAGCCCGAAGACAGAACGTTTCACAGATACGCAGTATTTT,CASSPKTERFTDTQYF
TRBV19,TRBJ1-1,.,.,TGTGCCAGTAGTTGGAGTTTGCGGACTGAAGCTTTCTTT,CASSWSLRTEAFF
TRBV4-2,TRBJ2-3,TRBD2,.,TGTGCCAGCAGCCAAAAGTCTAGCGGGGGGGCGGATACGCAGTATTTT,CASSQKSSGGADTQYF
TRBV7-9,TRBJ2-1,TRBD1,.,TGTGCCAGCAGCTTAGAGGGACAGGGTAGGAATGAGCAGTTCTTC,CASSLEGQGRNEQFF
TRBV6-6,TRBJ2-3,TRBD2,.,TGTGCCAGCAGTCCCCCCGGGGGGGGGATAGATACGCAGTATTTT,CASSPPGGGIDTQYF
TRBV4-2,TRBJ1-4,TRBD1,.,TGTGCCAGCAGCCAGCCACAGGGGGGAAATGAAAAACTGTTTTTT,CASSQPQGGNEKLFF
TRBV25-1,TRBJ1-1,.,.,TGTGCCAGCAGTGAAACGATACAGGGATACACTGAAGCTTTCTTT,CASSETIQGYTEAFF
TRBV2,TRBJ2-7,TRBD1,.,TGTGCCAGCAGACCGGGACAGGGGTCGAACGAGCAGTACTTC,CASRPGQGSNEQYF
TRBV12-5,TRBJ2-7,TRBD1,once,TGCGCTAGTCGTATTGCAGGGGGCGGCCACGAGCAGTACTTC,CASRIAGGGHEQYF
TRBV28,TRBJ2-6,.,once,TGTGCCAGCAGGCAGCATCTAGCGTCCGGGGCCAACGTCCTGACTTTC,CASRQHLASGANVLTF
TRBV7-9,TRBJ2-3,TRBD1,.,TGTGCCAGCAGCACACACAGGGGGCGATTTAGAGATACGCAGTATTTT,CASSTHRGRFRDTQYF